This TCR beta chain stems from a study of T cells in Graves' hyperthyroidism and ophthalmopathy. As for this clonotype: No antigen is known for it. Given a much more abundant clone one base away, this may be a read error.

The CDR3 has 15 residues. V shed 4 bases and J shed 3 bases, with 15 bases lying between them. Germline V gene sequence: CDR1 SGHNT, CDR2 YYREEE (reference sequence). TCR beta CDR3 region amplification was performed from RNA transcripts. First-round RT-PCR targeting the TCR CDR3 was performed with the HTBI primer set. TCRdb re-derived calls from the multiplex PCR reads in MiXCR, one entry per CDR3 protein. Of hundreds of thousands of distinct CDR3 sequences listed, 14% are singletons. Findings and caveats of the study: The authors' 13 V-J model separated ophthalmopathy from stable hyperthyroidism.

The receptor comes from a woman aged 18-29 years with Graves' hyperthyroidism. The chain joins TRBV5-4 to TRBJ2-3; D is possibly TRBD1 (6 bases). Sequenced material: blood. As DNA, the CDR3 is TGTGCCAGCAGCGCCAGCAGGGGTTGGACAGATACGCAGTATTTT. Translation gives CASSASRGWTDTQYF.